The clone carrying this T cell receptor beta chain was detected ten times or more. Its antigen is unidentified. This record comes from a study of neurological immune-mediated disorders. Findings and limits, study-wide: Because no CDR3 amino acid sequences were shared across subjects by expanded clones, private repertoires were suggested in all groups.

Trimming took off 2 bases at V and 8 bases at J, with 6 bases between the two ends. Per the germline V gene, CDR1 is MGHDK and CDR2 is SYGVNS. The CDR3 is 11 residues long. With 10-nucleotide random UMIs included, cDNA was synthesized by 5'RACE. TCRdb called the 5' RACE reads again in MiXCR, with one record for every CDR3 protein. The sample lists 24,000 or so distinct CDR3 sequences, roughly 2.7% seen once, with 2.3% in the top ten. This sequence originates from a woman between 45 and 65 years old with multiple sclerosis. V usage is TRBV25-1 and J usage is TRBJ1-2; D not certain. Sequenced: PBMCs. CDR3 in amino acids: CASSELWGYTF. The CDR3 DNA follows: TGTGCCAGCAGTGAACTGTGGGGCTACACCTTC.